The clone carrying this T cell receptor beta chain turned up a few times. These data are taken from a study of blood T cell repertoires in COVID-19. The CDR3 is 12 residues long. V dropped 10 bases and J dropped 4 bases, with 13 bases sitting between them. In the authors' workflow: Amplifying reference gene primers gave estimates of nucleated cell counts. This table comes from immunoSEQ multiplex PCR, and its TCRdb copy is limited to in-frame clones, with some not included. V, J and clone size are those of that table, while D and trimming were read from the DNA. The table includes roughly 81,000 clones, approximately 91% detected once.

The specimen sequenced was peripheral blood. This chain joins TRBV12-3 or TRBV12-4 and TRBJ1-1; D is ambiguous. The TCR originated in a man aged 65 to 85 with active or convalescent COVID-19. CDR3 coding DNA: TGTGCCACGGGAGGAGGGATCACTGAAGCTTTCTTT. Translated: CATGGGITEAFF.